The next 20 T cell receptor beta chains were all read from a single sample in a study of early T cells in non-severe SARS-CoV-2 infection. TCRdb re-derived calls from the 5' RACE reads in MiXCR, one entry per CDR3 protein. The repertoire holds about 53,000 distinct CDR3 sequences, with around 10% as singletons. Sequences were derived from whole blood, sampled at baseline. The origin of the receptors is an adult who was a healthcare worker with PCR-confirmed SARS-CoV-2 infection or an uninfected control (not recorded which).

CDR3 in amino acids: CASSFSGRRAFF. The DNA of the CDR3 is TGTGCCAGCAGCTTTTCCGGGCGGAGAGCTTTCTTT. The chain links TRBV7-9 to TRBJ1-1; D is undetermined. The CDR3 has 12 residues. CDR1 is SEHNR and CDR2 is FQNEAQ in the germline V gene (reference sequence). Trimming removed 3 bases from V and 10 bases from J, with 12 bases in between.

The J gene is TRBJ2-7, the V gene TRBV11-3, with a weak D call TRBD2 (6 bases). V gave up 2 bases and J gave up 7 bases, with 12 bases separating them. This CDR3 spans 13 amino acids. The V gene's germline CDR1 is SGHNT and CDR2 YENEEA. CDR3 loop: CASSLMPAGEQYF. CDR3 DNA sequence: TGTGCCAGCAGCTTAATGCCGGCGGGGGAGCAGTACTTC.

There are many counts of this clonotype. This chain uses TRBV29-1 with TRBJ2-7; D is possibly TRBD1 or TRBD2 (5 bases each). The CDR3 is 13 amino acids. Trimming pared 7 bases from V and 2 bases from J, leaving 15 bases between. From germline, CDR1 is SQVTM and CDR2 ANQGSEA. The CDR3 is CSARDGATYEQYF. Here the CDR3 DNA reads TGCAGCGCACGGGACGGGGCGACCTACGAGCAGTACTTC.

This clonotype was seen only once. The chain couples TRBV6-1 to TRBJ2-3; the match to TRBD2 covers 8 bases. The CDR3 runs 15 residues. The V gene end was trimmed by 4 bases and the J gene end by 0 bases; junction bases not matched to a gene: 3. Germline CDR1 and CDR2: MNHNS and SASEGT. In DNA form, the CDR3 reads TGTGCCAGCAGTGTCCAGCGGGAGAGCACAGATACGCAGTATTTT. Protein sequence: CASSVQRESTDTQYF.

The rearrangement uses TRBV7-2 and TRBJ2-7; D remains ambiguous. The V end lost 5 bases, the J end lost 3 bases, and 17 bases lay between the germline ends. Germline CDR1 is SGHTA and CDR2 is FQGNSA. This CDR3 contains 15 residues. For the CDR3, the DNA is TGTGCCAGCAGCCCAGCGAGTGGTAAAAGCTACGAGCAGTACTTC. This codes for CASSPASGKSYEQYF.

The genes are TRBV9 and TRBJ2-7, with D possibly matching TRBD2 (5 bases). This CDR3 is built from 12 residues. Trimming removed 0 bases at V and 7 bases at J, with 8 bases between. The germline gives CDR1 SGDLS, CDR2 YYNGEE. DNA of the CDR3: TGTGCCAGCAGCGTAGGGACTGAAGAGCAGTACTTC. This translates into CASSVGTEEQYF.

This clonotype occurred a few times. This chain links TRBV7-8 with TRBJ2-2, with 7 bases that match TRBD1. Germline V CDR1 and CDR2: SGHVS, FQNEAQ. This CDR3 is built from 16 residues. The junction had 3 bases not matched to a gene; V was cut back by 2 bases and J by 0 bases. Here the CDR3 reads CASSLTGQPNTGELFF. CDR3 nucleotides: TGTGCCAGCAGCTTAACGGGACAGCCGAACACCGGGGAGCTGTTTTTT.

This clonotype was observed a few times. This sequence joins TRBV11-3 and TRBJ1-2; unclear D gene. Germline loops: CDR1 SGHNT, CDR2 YENEEA. This CDR3 is built from 14 residues. V was cut by 0 bases and J by 2 bases, with 7 bases left in between. The CDR3 region has the DNA TGTGCCAGCAGCTTAGATTTTGGGAACTATGGCTACACCTTC. This sequence encodes CASSLDFGNYGYTF.

This clonotype showed up many times. This chain connects TRBV7-9 to TRBJ2-7, with 10 positions matching TRBD2. Trimming at V came to 0 bases and at J to 2 bases, leaving 1 base not matched to a gene. The CDR3 is 15 residues long. CDR1 SEHNR and CDR2 FQNEAQ come from the germline V gene (reference sequence). CDR3 region: CASSLALAGAYEQYF. CDR3 bases: TGTGCCAGCAGCTTAGCGCTAGCGGGAGCCTACGAGCAGTACTTC.

This clonotype was counted between two and nine times. The rearrangement links TRBV29-1 to TRBJ1-3; D not certain. This CDR3 spans 17 amino acids. Germline loops: CDR1 SQVTM, CDR2 ANQGSEA. V lost 0 bases to trimming and J lost 4 bases, with 19 bases between them. CDR3 amino acids: CSVEDPSHNLRGNTIYF. The CDR3 DNA sequence: TGCAGCGTTGAAGATCCCTCACACAACCTTCGCGGAAACACCATATATTTT.

The chain links TRBV20-1 to TRBJ1-4, with D possibly matching TRBD1 (6 bases). CDR3 length: 15 residues. Trimming stripped 0 bases from V and 7 bases from J, with 15 bases between. From germline, CDR1 is DFQATT and CDR2 SNEGSKA (reference sequence). CDR3 in amino acids: CSAREGPGGGEKLFF. CDR3 DNA sequence: TGCAGTGCTAGAGAGGGACCCGGGGGCGGTGAAAAACTGTTTTTT.

This clonotype occurred a few times. The genes are TRBV28 and TRBJ1-4; unclear D gene. The CDR3 extends over 16 amino acids. V dropped 5 bases and J dropped 5 bases, with 18 bases sitting between them. In germline, CDR1 is MDHEN, CDR2 SYDVKM. The CDR3 reads CASSMPTRGSNEKLFF. DNA of the CDR3: TGTGCCAGCAGTATGCCAACGCGTGGGAGCAATGAAAAACTGTTTTTT. The full variable domain, rest sourced from reference TRBV28 and TRBJ1-4, is DVKVTQSSRYLVKRTGEKVFLECVQDMDHENMFWYRQDPGLGLRLIYFSYDVKMKEKGDIPEGYSVSREKKERFSLILESASTNQTSMYLCASSMPTRGSNEKLFFGSGTQLSVL.

The chain combines TRBV11-2 with TRBJ2-3; tentatively, D is TRBD1 (5 bases). Germline CDR1 is SGHAT and CDR2 is FQNNGV. The CDR3 contains 15 residues. The V end lost 1 base, the J end lost 3 bases, and 11 bases lay between the germline ends. The CDR3 sequence: CASSLVPGWTDTQYF. The CDR3 DNA follows: TGTGCCAGCAGCTTAGTTCCAGGGTGGACAGATACGCAGTATTTT.

The J gene is TRBJ2-7, the V gene TRBV19, with 11 positions matching TRBD2. Germline V CDR1 and CDR2: LNHDA, SQIVND (reference sequence). The ends lost 6 bases at V and 5 bases at J; junction bases unmatched: 6. There are 14 residues in the CDR3. Here the CDR3 reads CASSRGLAGDEQYF. In nucleotides, the CDR3 is TGTGCCAGTAGCCGAGGACTAGCGGGTGACGAGCAGTACTTC.

This clonotype was seen repeatedly, ten times or more. This chain connects TRBV7-6 to TRBJ2-1; D could derive from TRBD1 or TRBD2 (5 bases each). The germline gives CDR1 SGHVS, CDR2 FNYEAQ. The CDR3 consists of 16 residues. V lost 4 bases to trimming and J lost 2 bases, with 15 bases between them. This chain's CDR3 is CASSSGPGRTYNEQFF. CDR3 in DNA: TGTGCCAGCAGCTCAGGTCCGGGACGGACCTACAATGAGCAGTTCTTC.

This clonotype was observed at least ten times. CDR3 in amino acids: CASSPPNSQETQYF. The CDR3 DNA sequence: TGTGCCAGCTCACCACCCAACAGCCAAGAGACCCAGTACTTC. The chain recombines TRBV18 with TRBJ2-5; unclear D gene. There are 14 residues in the CDR3. Germline CDR1 is KGHSH and CDR2 is LQKENI. The ends were cut back, 0 bases at V and 1 base at J, with 6 bases in the middle.

In this sample, this clonotype turned up many times. V is TRBV15 and J is TRBJ1-6; TRBD1 might be the D (6 bases). From germline, CDR1 is LNHNV and CDR2 YYDKDF (reference sequence). V gave up 5 bases and J gave up 4 bases, with 12 bases separating them. This CDR3 is 15 amino acids long. The CDR3 sequence is CATSLRTAYNSPLHF. The CDR3 DNA follows: TGTGCCACCAGCTTGCGGACAGCGTATAATTCACCCCTCCACTTT.

This clonotype was seen a handful of times. The chain carries TRBV19 and TRBJ2-7; no clear D gene. The CDR3 covers 12 residues. Trimming removed 6 bases at V and 1 base at J, with 7 bases between. In germline, CDR1 is LNHDA, CDR2 SQIVND (reference sequence). The CDR3, as DNA: TGTGCCAGTAGCGGGCCTTCCTACGAGCAGTACTTC. This encodes CASSGPSYEQYF.

There are many counts of this clonotype. This chain connects TRBV6-5 to TRBJ2-7; D gene uncertain. Trimming removed 4 bases from V and 0 bases from J, with 10 bases in between. This CDR3 has 14 residues. The germline V gene has CDR1 MNHEY and CDR2 SVGAGI. This CDR3 reads CASSFSGSSYEQYF. The CDR3 bases are TGTGCCAGCAGTTTCTCGGGTAGCTCCTACGAGCAGTACTTC.

In this sample, this clonotype turned up many times. This chain connects TRBV12-3 or TRBV12-4 to TRBJ1-1, with D uncertain. The V and J ends lost 6 bases and 8 bases respectively, with 13 bases between them. The CDR3 covers 12 residues. CDR3 in amino acids: CASRGQPAEAFF. The DNA of the CDR3 is TGTGCCAGCAGGGGCCAGCCCGCCGAAGCTTTCTTT.